This T cell receptor (beta chain) was found in a study of cytomegalovirus exposure and HLA in healthy donors (dated by TCRdb to 2015 to 2018). Study-level background: A later analysis indicated that the 120 or so validation repertoires were generated on the platform also employed for the 600 to 750 repertoires of the first cohort. The study aimed to test whether signatures of past pathogen exposure could be identified by cataloging public T cell receptors. To predict cytomegalovirus infection status, the study combined high-throughput TCR immunosequencing, statistical association of individual TCRs with disease status, and machine learning. In addition to the first cohort of 500 to 850 subjects, a separate validation cohort of over 90 different subjects was used.

V is shortened by 5 bases, J by 9 bases, and the region joining them spans 11 bases. Sequences DFQATT (CDR1) and SNEGSKA (CDR2) are obtained from the germline V gene (reference sequence). Measured from the cysteine to the phenylalanine, the CDR3 is 11 residues long. The read is trimmed to its CDR3 DNA, 33 bases read in frame from base 1. Library preparation employed the immunoSEQ multiplex PCR assay. In the source study's methods: A statistical classification framework was developed to diagnose cytomegalovirus status using the catalog of TCR beta chain sequences. Sourced from immuneACCESS, this table was stored by TCRdb with only in-frame sequences that have V and J called. A share of the clones is absent; for the studies checked, an unresolved V gene accounts for under half, and the remainder has no known explanation. The V and J calls and clone size come from that table; D and trimming were worked out from the DNA. The sample profile shows around 190,000 clones; roughly 81% of them were found once. Jointly, the top ten make up less than 1.5% of the sample.

What the work shows at the level of the full study, not this receptor alone: A later analysis had no HLA typing for the validation cohort, so co-occurrence there was scored across all 120 repertoires. Across donors, most TCR sequences were observed very rarely, whereas some public TCRs were present in many individuals. In both the original and validation cohorts, the classifier was reported to diagnose cytomegalovirus status with high specificity and sensitivity. Of the cluster scores, 85% to 95% were above 0 in a later analysis, which found that TCRs clustered in the first cohort also tended to co-occur in the approximately 130 validation repertoires. The study gave a list of 150 to 200 TCR beta chains associated with cytomegalovirus. It was suggested by the authors that the approach could potentially be generalized to other disease states and immunological phenotypes. Three of the identified cytomegalovirus-associated TCR beta chains were confirmed in vitro to be specific for cytomegalovirus antigens.

Separate from the approximately 670-subject first cohort, the validation cohort of 95 to 150 subjects was the group to which the donors belonged. As concerns this clone: It has no known antigen specificity. Base qualities are missing; no much larger clone stands one base away.

Sequenced material: PBMCs. The receptor was isolated from a woman younger than 45 in good health and CMV-seronegative. Recombination linked TRBV20-1 to TRBJ2-1; the D gene remains uncertain. The CDR3 corresponds to CSAYRPGEQFF. The nucleotide sequence reads as follows: TGCAGTGCTTACCGACCGGGTGAGCAGTTCTTC.